Given below is one T cell receptor beta chain in context. V gave up 3 bases and J gave up 0 bases; unmatched junction bases: 4. The CDR3 loop spans 16 amino acids. Per germline, CDR1 SGDLS and CDR2 YYNGEE. The data originate from a study of blood T cell repertoires in COVID-19. Across the study: PBMCs, B-cell-depleted T cells, or T cells were the source of the cDNA or gDNA that made up the material.

Original processing methods: Cell counts per sample came from amplifying reference gene primers. Here immunoSEQ multiplex PCR was the method, and the copy in TCRdb shows in-frame clones only, minus some. V, J and clone size are those of that table, while D and trimming were read from the DNA. The sample consists of about 400,000 clones, around nine tenths of them appearing once. This TCR was sampled from a human donor in a cohort sampled during active COVID-19. This chain joins TRBV9 and TRBJ1-4; TRBD1 matches 8 bases. The sample comprised peripheral blood. For the CDR3, the DNA is TGTGCCAGCAGCGCGGGACAGGTTTCAACTAATGAAAAACTGTTTTTT. It is translated as CASSAGQVSTNEKLFF.